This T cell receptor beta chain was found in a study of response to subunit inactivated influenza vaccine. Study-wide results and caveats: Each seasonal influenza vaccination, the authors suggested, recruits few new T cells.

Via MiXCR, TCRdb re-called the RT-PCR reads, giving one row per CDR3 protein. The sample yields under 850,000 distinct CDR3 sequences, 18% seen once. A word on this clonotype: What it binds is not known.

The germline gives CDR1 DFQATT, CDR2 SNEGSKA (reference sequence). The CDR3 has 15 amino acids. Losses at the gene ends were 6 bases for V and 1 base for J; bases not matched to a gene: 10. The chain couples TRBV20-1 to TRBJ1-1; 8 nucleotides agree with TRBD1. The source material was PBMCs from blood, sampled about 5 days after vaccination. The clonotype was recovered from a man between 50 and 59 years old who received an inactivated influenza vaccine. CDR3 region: CSALLTGTGNTEAFF. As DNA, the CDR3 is TGCAGTGCCCTACTCACCGGGACAGGGAACACTGAAGCTTTCTTT.